The source of this T cell receptor beta chain is a study of control samples from healthy donors and cancer patients. TCRdb's copy holds only in-frame clones and misses some; the assay was immunoSEQ multiplex PCR. The data hold about 58,000 clones, with 90% observed a single time. CDR1 is MNHEY and CDR2 is SVGAGI in the germline V gene. The CDR3 consists of 15 residues. J lost 0 bases, V lost 6 bases, and 7 bases had no gene match. The sequenced material came from PBMCs. The genes are TRBV6-5 and TRBJ1-2; 7 bases map to TRBD1. This sequence was found in a man aged 55 to 70 with colorectal cancer. CDR3: CASRRQGSANYGYTF. The CDR3 DNA follows: TGTGCCAGCAGGAGACAGGGATCGGCTAACTATGGCTACACCTTC.